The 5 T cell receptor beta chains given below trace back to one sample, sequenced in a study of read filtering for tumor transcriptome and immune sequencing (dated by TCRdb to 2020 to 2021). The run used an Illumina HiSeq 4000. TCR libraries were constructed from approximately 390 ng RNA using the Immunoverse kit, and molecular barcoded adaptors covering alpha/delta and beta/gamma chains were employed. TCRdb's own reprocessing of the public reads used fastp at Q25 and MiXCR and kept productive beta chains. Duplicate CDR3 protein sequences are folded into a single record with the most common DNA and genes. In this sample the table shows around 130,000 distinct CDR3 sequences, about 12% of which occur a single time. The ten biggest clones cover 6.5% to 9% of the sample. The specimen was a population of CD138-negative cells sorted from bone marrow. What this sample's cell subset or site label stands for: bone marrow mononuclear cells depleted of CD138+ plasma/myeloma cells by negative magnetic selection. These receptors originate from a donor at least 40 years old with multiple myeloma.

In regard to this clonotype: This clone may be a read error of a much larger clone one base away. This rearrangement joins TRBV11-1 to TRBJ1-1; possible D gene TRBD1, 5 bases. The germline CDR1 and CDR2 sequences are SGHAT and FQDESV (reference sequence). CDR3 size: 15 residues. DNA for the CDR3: TGTGCCAGCATCCCCTCGGGGGAGCTGGGCACTGAAGCTCTCTTT. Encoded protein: CASIPSGELGTEALF.

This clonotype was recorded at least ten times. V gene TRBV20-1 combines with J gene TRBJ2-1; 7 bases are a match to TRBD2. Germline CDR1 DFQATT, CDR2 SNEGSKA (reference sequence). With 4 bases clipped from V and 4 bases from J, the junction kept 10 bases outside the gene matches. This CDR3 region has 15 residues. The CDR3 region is CSAKVPSGTYNEQFF. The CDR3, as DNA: TGCAGTGCTAAAGTGCCTAGCGGCACTTACAATGAGCAGTTCTTC.

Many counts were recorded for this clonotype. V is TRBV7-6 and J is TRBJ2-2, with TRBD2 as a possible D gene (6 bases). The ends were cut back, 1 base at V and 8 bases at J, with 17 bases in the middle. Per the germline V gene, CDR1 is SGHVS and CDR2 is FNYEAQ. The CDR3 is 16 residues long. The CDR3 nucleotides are TGTGCCAGCAGCTTAGTGACGGGAGCGACCCGAGGGGAGCTGTTTTTT. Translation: CASSLVTGATRGELFF.

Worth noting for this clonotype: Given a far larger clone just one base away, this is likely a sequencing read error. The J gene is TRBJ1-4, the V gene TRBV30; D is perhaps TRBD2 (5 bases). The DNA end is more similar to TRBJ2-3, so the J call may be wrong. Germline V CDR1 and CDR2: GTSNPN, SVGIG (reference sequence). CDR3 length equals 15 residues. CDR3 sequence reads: CAWSISESRGDTQYF. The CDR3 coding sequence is TGTGCCTGGAGTATTAGCGAGAGTCGAGGAGATACGCAGTATTTT.

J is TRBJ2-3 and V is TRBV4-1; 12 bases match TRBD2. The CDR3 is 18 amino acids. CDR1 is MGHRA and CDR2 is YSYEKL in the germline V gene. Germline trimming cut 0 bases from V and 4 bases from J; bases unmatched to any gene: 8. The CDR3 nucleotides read TGCGCCAGCAGCCAAGAGCCCGGACTAGCGGGACGCGCAGATACGCAGTATTTT. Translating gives CASSQEPGLAGRADTQYF.